This entry is about one T cell receptor beta chain. Its cognate antigen is unknown. This sample stems from a study of cytomegalovirus exposure and HLA in healthy donors. This table comes from immunoSEQ multiplex PCR, and its TCRdb copy is limited to in-frame clones, with some not included. In the table there are 150,000 to 200,000 clones, under 95% of which are singletons. V lost 1 base to trimming and J lost 6 bases, with 12 bases between them. The CDR3 sequence is 13 residues long. Germline CDR1 reads GTSNPN; CDR2 reads SVGIG (reference sequence). It was the roughly 110-subject validation cohort, separate from the approximately 700-subject first cohort, to which the donors belonged. The study, taken as a whole, reports: Reports indicated that the classifier achieved high specificity and sensitivity in diagnosing cytomegalovirus status. The finding came from a later analysis; first-cohort TCR clusters tended to co-occur in the roughly 110 validation repertoires.

V usage is TRBV30 and J usage is TRBJ1-1, with D maybe TRBD1 (6 bases). This clonotype originated in a woman under 30 in good health and CMV-seropositive. The sequenced sample consisted of PBMCs. The CDR3 nucleotides are TGTGCCTGGAGTGCAGGGGTCGGGTCTGAAGCTTTCTTT. Translation gives CAWSAGVGSEAFF.